One sample yielded the 2 T cell receptor beta chains listed below, sequenced in a study of blood T cell repertoires in COVID-19. Using immunoSEQ multiplex PCR, the repertoire was profiled, and TCRdb retains in-frame clones only, with some absent. The table lists more than 70,000 clones, about 88% of them singletons. Material for sequencing was peripheral blood. The source of these receptors is a human donor in a cohort sampled during active COVID-19.

The rearrangement uses TRBV4-1 and TRBJ2-1; D is ambiguous. Germline CDR1 is MGHRA and CDR2 is YSYEKL. The V gene lost 4 bases and the J gene lost 0 bases, with 10 bases spanning the gap. CDR3 length: 15 amino acids. The CDR3 DNA is TGCGCCAGCAGCCTGCTTGAGAGCTCCTACAATGAGCAGTTCTTC. Its protein product is CASSLLESSYNEQFF.

The chain carries TRBV19 and TRBJ2-1; 7 bases align to TRBD2. The CDR3 is 14 amino acids. The germline V gene has CDR1 LNHDA and CDR2 SQIVND (reference sequence). V lost 5 bases to trimming and J lost 6 bases; unmatched junction nucleotides: 7. The CDR3 sequence: CASSSLAVLNEQFF. The CDR3 DNA is TGTGCCAGTAGTTCCCTAGCGGTCCTCAATGAGCAGTTCTTC.